A single sample is the source of the 23 T cell receptor beta chains below, sequenced in a study of blood T cell repertoires in COVID-19. Assay used: immunoSEQ multiplex PCR; TCRdb lists only in-frame clones, some missing. The repertoire holds about 190,000 clones, 65% to 85% seen once, with about 3.3% in the top ten. Sequenced input: PBMCs or T cells enriched from blood (not recorded which). Receptor source: a woman aged 25 to 39 who had been exposed to COVID-19.

In its sample, this clone was seen a few times. The genes are TRBV14 and TRBJ2-7; maybe TRBD2 (5 bases). Germline CDR1 and CDR2: SGHDN and FVKESK. Trimming left V 4 bases short and J 6 bases short, with 19 bases between. This CDR3 spans 15 amino acids. CDR3 amino acids: CASSPVPVEAVEQYF. CDR3 DNA sequence: TGTGCCAGCAGCCCCGTCCCGGTGGAGGCTGTCGAGCAGTACTTC. Drawing the rest from reference TRBV14 and TRBJ2-7, the complete variable domain is EAGVTQFPSHSVIEKGQTVTLRCDPISGHDNLYWYRRVMGKEIKFLLHFVKESKQDESGMPNNRFLAERTGGTYSTLKVQPAELEDSGVYFCASSPVPVEAVEQYFGPGTRLTVT.

CDR3 in amino acids: CASSPRQAFNSPLHF. For the CDR3, the DNA is TGTGCCAGCAGCCCCCGACAGGCCTTTAATTCACCCCTCCACTTT. The rearrangement uses TRBV7-2 and TRBJ1-6, with D maybe TRBD1 (6 bases). This CDR3 region has 15 residues. V shed 5 bases and J shed 6 bases, with 14 bases lying between them. The germline gives CDR1 SGHTA, CDR2 FQGNSA.

This chain connects TRBV19 to TRBJ1-1; no firm D call. V was pared by 5 bases and J by 4 bases, with 17 bases between. The CDR3 has 15 amino acids. The germline CDR1 and CDR2 sequences are LNHDA and SQIVND (reference sequence). CDR3 DNA sequence: TGTGCCAGTAGTCTTGGGTCCGGGAAGGGCACTGAAGCTTTCTTT. It is translated as CASSLGSGKGTEAFF.

The chain recombines TRBV2 with TRBJ1-3; the match to TRBD1 covers 8 bases. The CDR3 is 17 residues long. V trimming: 0 bases; J trimming: 4 bases; junction bases outside the gene matches: 8. In germline, CDR1 is SNHLY, CDR2 FYNNEI. This CDR3 reads CASSEAPWTGRGNTIYF. The CDR3 nucleotides read TGTGCCAGCAGTGAAGCTCCCTGGACAGGGAGGGGAAACACCATATATTTT.

In its sample, this clone was seen a few times. V is TRBV7-2 and J is TRBJ1-5; 8 positions match TRBD1. The CDR3 runs 15 residues. V trimming: 5 bases; J trimming: 5 bases; junction bases outside the gene matches: 8. Germline V lookup: CDR1 SGHTA, CDR2 FQGNSA. CDR3 DNA: TGTGCCAGCAGCCGGGGACAGGTTCTCGATCAGCCCCAGCATTTT. Protein: CASSRGQVLDQPQHF.

The chain carries TRBV6-2 or TRBV6-3 and TRBJ2-3, with TRBD2 matching 11 bases. The CDR3 sequence is 17 residues long. The V gene end was trimmed by 0 bases and the J gene end by 4 bases; junction bases not matched to a gene: 6. Germline CDR1 reads MNHEY; CDR2 reads SVGEGT. CDR3 sequence (DNA): TGTGCCAGCAGTTACTCGATCCTAGCGGGGGGCCCAGATACGCAGTATTTT. Translation: CASSYSILAGGPDTQYF.

The rearrangement uses TRBV6-2 or TRBV6-3 and TRBJ1-1, with no clear D. This CDR3 has 12 residues. CDR1 and CDR2 (germline): MNHEY, SVGEGT. The V gene lost 6 bases and the J gene lost 2 bases, with 7 bases spanning the gap. The CDR3 coding sequence is TGTGCCAGCAGCTATACAAACACTGAAGCTTTCTTT. Its protein product is CASSYTNTEAFF.

The genes are TRBV5-1 and TRBJ1-4, with D possibly matching TRBD1 (6 bases). The CDR3 is 14 residues long. The germline CDR1 and CDR2 sequences are SGHRS and YFSETQ. Trimming removed 2 bases from V and 5 bases from J, with 10 bases in between. In nucleotides, the CDR3 is TGCGCCAGCAGCTTCGGGGGGCAGAATGAAAAACTGTTTTTT. As protein: CASSFGGQNEKLFF.

The chain links TRBV19 to TRBJ1-4, with D hard to call. CDR3 length: 16 residues. Deletions cut 5 bases from V and 0 bases from J, with 13 bases between. Germline CDR1 is LNHDA and CDR2 is SQIVND (reference sequence). CDR3 residues: CASSVNDVATNEKLFF. CDR3 nucleotides: TGTGCCAGTAGTGTCAATGATGTAGCAACTAATGAAAAACTGTTTTTT.

The chain couples TRBV6-6 to TRBJ1-1; 11 bases are shared with TRBD1. The CDR3 extends over 16 amino acids. The V and J ends lost 7 bases and 4 bases, in that order; junction bases with no gene match: 11. CDR1 and CDR2 from the germline V gene are MNHNY and SVGAGI (reference sequence). The DNA for the CDR3 is TGTGCCAGCACCCCCACCGGACAGGGGGCGACCACTGAAGCTTTCTTT. It specifies CASTPTGQGATTEAFF.

Here the CDR3 DNA reads TGTGCCAGCAGCCCCTGGGACAGCTACGAGCAGTACTTC. Translation: CASSPWDSYEQYF. The chain uses TRBV14 and TRBJ2-7; 7 bases line up with TRBD1. This CDR3 has 13 amino acids. The V and J ends lost 4 bases and 3 bases, in that order; junction bases with no gene match: 3. The germline gives CDR1 SGHDN, CDR2 FVKESK.

This clone was picked up a small number of times. This chain uses TRBV12-2 with TRBJ1-6; the D call of TRBD1 is as the table states it, not checked on the DNA. TRBV12-2 is marked as a pseudogene. The CDR3 covers 14 residues. In DNA, the CDR3 is TGTGCAAGTCGCTTTACAGGGGACCATTCACCCCTCCACTTT. As protein: CASRFTGDHSPLHF.

The chain links TRBV9 to TRBJ2-3; 9 bases line up with TRBD2. Germline values: CDR1 SGDLS, CDR2 YYNGEE. This CDR3 region has 14 residues. In DNA form, the CDR3 reads TGTCCCCGCCGCCGGGGCGGGGGGGCGGAGACGCAGTATTTT. This translates into CPRRRGGGAETQYF.

This clone was detected once. The chain recombines TRBV6-6 with TRBJ1-5, with 9 bases identical to TRBD1. Germline CDR1 reads MNHNY; CDR2 reads SVGAGI (reference sequence). V gave up 2 bases and J gave up 7 bases; unmatched junction bases: 9. The CDR3 runs 16 residues. The DNA for the CDR3 is TGTGCCAGCAGTTACACAAAGGGACAGGGATTACAGCCCCAGCATTTT. It yields the protein CASSYTKGQGLQPQHF.

The genes are TRBV7-8 and TRBJ2-1; TRBD1 might be the D (5 bases). The CDR3 is 13 residues long. V lost 1 base, J lost 5 bases, and 6 bases lay in between. Per germline, CDR1 SGHVS and CDR2 FQNEAQ. This chain's CDR3 is CASSLGTNNEQFF. In nucleotides, the CDR3 is TGTGCCAGCAGCTTAGGGACAAACAATGAGCAGTTCTTC.

A few counts support this clone. At one of its ends the junction is not consistent with the germline gene, which may arise from a read error. The rearrangement links TRBV7-9 to TRBJ1-4, with 7 bases identical to TRBD1. The CDR3 loop spans 11 amino acids. Germline-derived CDR1 and CDR2 are SEHNR and FQNEAQ (reference sequence). The chain's CDR3 is CASSNLGQKVF. CDR3 bases: TGTGCCAGCAGCAACCTGGGACAGAAGGTTTTT.

The chain joins TRBV2 to TRBJ1-3; 10 bases are shared with TRBD1. V lost 7 bases to trimming and J lost 1 base; unmatched junction nucleotides: 16. The CDR3 length is 19 residues. Germline CDR1 reads SNHLY; CDR2 reads FYNNEI. CDR3 amino acids: CASNRDRGPTWHSGNTIYF. Here the CDR3 DNA reads TGTGCCAGCAATAGGGACAGGGGACCTACCTGGCATTCTGGAAACACCATATATTTT.

The gene calls are TRBV19 and TRBJ1-6; 7 bases are shared with TRBD1. Germline V gene data show CDR1 as LNHDA and CDR2 as SQIVND (reference sequence). This CDR3 contains 15 residues. The junction had 8 bases not matched to a gene; V was cut back by 3 bases and J by 9 bases. CDR3 in amino acids: CASSIRVGDSSPLHF. CDR3 sequence (DNA): TGTGCCAGTAGTATTCGGGTCGGGGACAGTTCACCCCTCCACTTT. Combining the CDR3 with reference TRBV19 and TRBJ1-6 gives the whole variable domain DGGITQSPKYLFRKEGQNVTLSCEQNLNHDAMYWYRQDPGQGLRLIYYSQIVNDFQKGDIAEGYSVSREKKESFPLTVTSAQKNPTAFYLCASSIRVGDSSPLHFGNGTRLTVT.

There are a few counts of this clone. This chain connects TRBV7-9 to TRBJ1-4, with 8 bases matching TRBD1. The CDR3 spans 14 residues. V dropped 5 bases and J dropped 9; count of bases not matched to a gene: 8. Germline V CDR1 and CDR2: SEHNR, FQNEAQ (reference sequence). Here the CDR3 DNA reads TGTGCCAGCAGCCCGACAGGGGCGTTCCAAAAACTGTTTTTT. This translates into CASSPTGAFQKLFF.

The chain combines TRBV10-3 with TRBJ1-2; 7 nucleotides match TRBD1. The junction had 17 bases not matched to a gene; V was cut back by 11 bases and J by 5 bases. Per germline, CDR1 ENHRY and CDR2 SYGVKD. This CDR3 is built from 15 residues. CDR3 residues: CASDPRAGGSYGYTF. In DNA form, the CDR3 reads TGTGCCTCCGACCCCCGGGCAGGGGGGTCTTATGGCTACACCTTC.

This clone is labeled medium-sized. This sequence joins TRBV19 and TRBJ1-2; 9 bases align to TRBD1. This CDR3 is 15 amino acids long. Per the germline V gene, CDR1 is LNHDA and CDR2 is SQIVND (reference sequence). The V segment lost 7 bases and the J segment 2 bases; nucleotides outside the gene matches: 8. The CDR3 protein is CASKPGQGWNYGYTF. Written as DNA, the CDR3 is TGTGCCAGTAAACCGGGACAGGGATGGAACTATGGCTACACCTTC.

The chain combines TRBV28 with TRBJ1-1, with 9 bases lining up with TRBD1. CDR3 length equals 15 residues. Unmatched junction bases numbered 8, after V lost 5 bases and J lost 4 bases. From germline, CDR1 is MDHEN and CDR2 SYDVKM. Here the CDR3 reads CASSLNTGGRTEAFF. CDR3 sequence (DNA): TGTGCCAGCAGTCTGAATACAGGGGGCCGCACTGAAGCTTTCTTT.

The rearrangement links TRBV11-2 to TRBJ1-2; D is unresolved. This CDR3 has 13 residues. Germline V gene sequence: CDR1 SGHAT, CDR2 FQNNGV. V lost 5 bases to trimming and J lost 5 bases, with 12 bases between them. CDR3 residues: CASSPGGLYGYTF. CDR3 sequence (DNA): TGTGCCAGCAGCCCCGGCGGTTTGTATGGCTACACCTTC.